This T cell receptor (beta chain) stems from a study of cytomegalovirus exposure and HLA in healthy donors. Germline V gene sequence: CDR1 SEHNR, CDR2 FQNEAQ (reference sequence). CDR3 length equals 15 residues. V gave up 0 bases and J gave up 9 bases; unmatched junction bases: 5. A multiplex PCR was run with 60 Vbeta primers and 13 Jbeta primers. Profiling relied on immunoSEQ multiplex PCR, and the TCRdb table lists in-frame clones only, not all of them. The sample holds a few hundred thousand clones, more than 60% seen once. The source of this sequence is a woman aged 25 to 39 in good health and CMV-seronegative. J is TRBJ2-3 and V is TRBV7-9; 11 bases align to TRBD2. The source material was PBMCs. The CDR3 DNA sequence: TGTGCCAGCAGCTTAGCGCAAACTAGCGGGAGAACGCAGTATTTT. It encodes CASSLAQTSGRTQYF.